This section outlines one T cell receptor (beta chain) sequence together with its context. This specimen belongs to a study of control samples from healthy donors and cancer patients. Germline assignment: CDR1 SGDLS and CDR2 YYNGEE. V shed 8 bases and J shed 0 bases, with 15 bases lying between them. The CDR3 runs to 15 residues. Profiling relied on immunoSEQ multiplex PCR, and the TCRdb table lists in-frame clones only, not all of them. The repertoire holds tens of thousands of clones, with 75% to 95% as singletons. Sequencing input: blood. This sequence originates from a young woman in good health. V and J are TRBV9 and TRBJ1-3, with no clear D. In DNA form, the CDR3 reads TGTGCCAGACATCCATTTCGGGGCTCTGGAAACACCATATATTTT. The encoded protein is CARHPFRGSGNTIYF.